This TCR beta chain appears in the sequencing data of a study of OX40 agonist ivuxolimab in advanced cancers. CDR1 and CDR2 (germline): MNHEY, SVGAGI. Trimming removed 8 bases from V and 5 bases from J, with 5 bases in between. CDR3 length: 10 residues. Study findings and constraints: Blood T cells, both CD4+ and CD8+, expanded clonally by week 6 at 0.1 to 3.0 mg/kg. The average count of expanded clones was higher among CD8+ T cells than among CD4+.

Using immunoSEQ multiplex PCR, the repertoire was profiled, and TCRdb retains in-frame clones only, with some absent. This sample has some 30,000 clones, with approximately 86% found just once. Comments on this clone: Its antigen is not known.

The TCR was taken from an adult with an advanced solid tumor such as melanoma, head and neck, liver or kidney cancer. The sequenced sample was CD4+ or CD8+ T cells sorted from blood, obtained in a trial of the OX40 agonist ivuxolimab. The V gene is TRBV6-5, the J gene TRBJ2-3; no definite D call. The CDR3 sequence: CASGIDTQYF. The DNA of the CDR3 is TGTGCCAGCGGGATAGATACGCAGTATTTT.